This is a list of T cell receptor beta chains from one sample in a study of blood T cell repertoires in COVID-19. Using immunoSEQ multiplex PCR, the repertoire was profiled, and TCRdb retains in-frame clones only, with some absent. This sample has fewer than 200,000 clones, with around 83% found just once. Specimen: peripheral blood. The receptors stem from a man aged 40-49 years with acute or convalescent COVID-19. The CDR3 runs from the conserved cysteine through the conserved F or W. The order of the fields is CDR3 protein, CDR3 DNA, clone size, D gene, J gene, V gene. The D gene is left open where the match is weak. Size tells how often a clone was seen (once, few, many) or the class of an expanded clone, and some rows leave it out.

CDR3aa: CAISESKAGGPGEQFF
CDR3nt: TGTGCCATCAGTGAGTCTAAAGCGGGGGGGCCCGGTGAGCAGTTCTTC
abundance: -
d_gene: TRBD2
j_gene: TRBJ2-1
v_gene: TRBV10-3

CDR3aa: CASSQYTTATEKLFF
CDR3nt: TGTGCCAGCAGCCAATATACGACAGCTACAGAAAAACTGTTTTTT
abundance: once
d_gene: -
j_gene: TRBJ1-4
v_gene: TRBV14

CDR3aa: CASRPDTGGKAFF
CDR3nt: TGTGCCAGCAGGCCTGACACAGGGGGGAAAGCTTTCTTT
abundance: -
d_gene: TRBD1
j_gene: TRBJ1-1
v_gene: TRBV6-5

CDR3aa: CASSFLTVSGANVLTF
CDR3nt: TGTGCCAGCAGTTTCCTAACCGTCTCTGGGGCCAACGTCCTGACTTTC
abundance: -
d_gene: -
j_gene: TRBJ2-6
v_gene: TRBV6-2/TRBV6-3

CDR3aa: CASSLEAGGSNTEAFF
CDR3nt: TGTGCCAGCAGTTTAGAGGCAGGGGGCTCGAACACTGAAGCTTTCTTT
abundance: -
d_gene: TRBD1
j_gene: TRBJ1-1
v_gene: TRBV27

CDR3aa: CAGRRQLNTEAFF
CDR3nt: TGTGCCGGCCGGAGGCAGCTGAACACTGAAGCTTTCTTT
abundance: -
d_gene: -
j_gene: TRBJ1-1
v_gene: TRBV6-5

CDR3aa: CASSSGVVTDTQYF
CDR3nt: TGCGCCAGCAGCTCCGGGGTGGTCACAGATACGCAGTATTTT
abundance: -
d_gene: -
j_gene: TRBJ2-3
v_gene: TRBV5-1

CDR3aa: CASSLRPPLRPGGETQYF
CDR3nt: TGTGCCAGCAGTTTGCGTCCCCCTCTTCGGCCCGGAGGGGAGACCCAGTACTTC
abundance: once
d_gene: -
j_gene: TRBJ2-5
v_gene: TRBV7-6

CDR3aa: CASSEERGGTDTQYF
CDR3nt: TGTGCCAGCAGTGAGGAGCGGGGGGGGACAGATACGCAGTATTTT
abundance: -
d_gene: TRBD2
j_gene: TRBJ2-3
v_gene: TRBV6-1

CDR3aa: CASSLSGLGNTEAFF
CDR3nt: TGTGCCAGCAGCTTGTCAGGGCTGGGGAACACTGAAGCTTTCTTT
abundance: -
d_gene: -
j_gene: TRBJ1-1
v_gene: TRBV7-9

CDR3aa: CASSLAPGETQYF
CDR3nt: TGTGCCAGCAGCTTAGCCCCGGGGGAGACCCAGTACTTC
abundance: -
d_gene: -
j_gene: TRBJ2-5
v_gene: TRBV7-2

CDR3aa: CASSLGTAQYGYTF
CDR3nt: TGTGCCAGCAGCTTAGGGACAGCTCAATATGGCTACACCTTC
abundance: -
d_gene: TRBD1
j_gene: TRBJ1-2
v_gene: TRBV5-4

CDR3aa: CASKRDLRGYGYTF
CDR3nt: TGTGCCAGCAAGCGGGACCTTAGAGGGTATGGCTACACCTTC
abundance: -
d_gene: -
j_gene: TRBJ1-2
v_gene: TRBV9

CDR3aa: CASSFTGTEAFF
CDR3nt: TGTGCCAGCAGCTTCACCGGGACTGAAGCTTTCTTT
abundance: -
d_gene: -
j_gene: TRBJ1-1
v_gene: TRBV7-8

CDR3aa: CASSQETSGGSYEQFF
CDR3nt: TGTGCCAGCAGCCAAGAAACTAGCGGGGGGAGTTATGAGCAGTTCTTC
abundance: -
d_gene: TRBD2
j_gene: TRBJ2-1
v_gene: TRBV4-2

CDR3aa: CASSNPGQGEEQYF
CDR3nt: TGTGCCAGCAGTAATCCGGGACAGGGCGAGGAGCAGTACTTC
abundance: once
d_gene: TRBD1
j_gene: TRBJ2-7
v_gene: TRBV6-2/TRBV6-3

CDR3aa: CASTEEGSGSPLHF
CDR3nt: TGTGCCAGCACCGAGGAGGGAAGTGGTTCACCCCTCCACTTT
abundance: -
d_gene: -
j_gene: TRBJ1-6
v_gene: TRBV2

CDR3aa: CASSHWGGTDTQYF
CDR3nt: TGTGCCAGCAGCCATTGGGGGGGCACAGATACGCAGTATTTT
abundance: few
d_gene: -
j_gene: TRBJ2-3
v_gene: TRBV4-2

CDR3aa: CASSLGSRRGDEQYF
CDR3nt: TGTGCCAGCAGCTTGGGTTCAAGGAGGGGTGACGAGCAGTACTTC
abundance: -
d_gene: -
j_gene: TRBJ2-7
v_gene: TRBV5-4

CDR3aa: CASSSRSGSVPYGYTF
CDR3nt: TGCGCCAGCAGCTCCCGGTCGGGTTCCGTACCCTATGGCTACACCTTC
abundance: -
d_gene: -
j_gene: TRBJ1-2
v_gene: TRBV5-1

CDR3aa: CASFGGERTDTQYF
CDR3nt: TGTGCCAGCTTCGGGGGGGAGAGGACAGATACGCAGTATTTT
abundance: -
d_gene: TRBD2
j_gene: TRBJ2-3
v_gene: TRBV7-9

CDR3aa: CASSLAQQGMYGYTF
CDR3nt: TGTGCCAGCAGCTTAGCCCAACAGGGAATGTATGGCTACACCTTC
abundance: -
d_gene: -
j_gene: TRBJ1-2
v_gene: TRBV7-2

CDR3aa: CASSYSAGGTEAFF
CDR3nt: TGTGCCAGCAGTTACAGCGCGGGTGGGACTGAAGCTTTCTTT
abundance: -
d_gene: -
j_gene: TRBJ1-1
v_gene: TRBV6-2/TRBV6-3

CDR3aa: CASSYSTAGARGYTF
CDR3nt: TGTGCCAGCAGTTACTCGACGGCGGGGGCCCGGGGCTACACCTTC
abundance: -
d_gene: -
j_gene: TRBJ1-2
v_gene: TRBV6-2/TRBV6-3

CDR3aa: CASSLEPTTNEKLFF
CDR3nt: TGCGCCAGCAGCTTAGAGCCGACAACTAATGAAAAACTGTTTTTT
abundance: -
d_gene: -
j_gene: TRBJ1-4
v_gene: TRBV5-1

CDR3aa: CASSSVNEKLFF
CDR3nt: TGTGCCAGCTCTTCGGTTAATGAAAAACTGTTTTTT
abundance: -
d_gene: -
j_gene: TRBJ1-4
v_gene: TRBV7-9

CDR3aa: CASSLVVAGGQVQYF
CDR3nt: TGTGCCAGCAGCTTGGTGGTAGCGGGGGGGCAAGTGCAGTACTTC
abundance: -
d_gene: TRBD2
j_gene: TRBJ2-7
v_gene: TRBV5-6

CDR3aa: CASSFGTGLYEQYF
CDR3nt: TGTGCCAGCAGTTTTGGTACAGGGCTGTACGAGCAGTACTTC
abundance: few
d_gene: -
j_gene: TRBJ2-7
v_gene: TRBV27